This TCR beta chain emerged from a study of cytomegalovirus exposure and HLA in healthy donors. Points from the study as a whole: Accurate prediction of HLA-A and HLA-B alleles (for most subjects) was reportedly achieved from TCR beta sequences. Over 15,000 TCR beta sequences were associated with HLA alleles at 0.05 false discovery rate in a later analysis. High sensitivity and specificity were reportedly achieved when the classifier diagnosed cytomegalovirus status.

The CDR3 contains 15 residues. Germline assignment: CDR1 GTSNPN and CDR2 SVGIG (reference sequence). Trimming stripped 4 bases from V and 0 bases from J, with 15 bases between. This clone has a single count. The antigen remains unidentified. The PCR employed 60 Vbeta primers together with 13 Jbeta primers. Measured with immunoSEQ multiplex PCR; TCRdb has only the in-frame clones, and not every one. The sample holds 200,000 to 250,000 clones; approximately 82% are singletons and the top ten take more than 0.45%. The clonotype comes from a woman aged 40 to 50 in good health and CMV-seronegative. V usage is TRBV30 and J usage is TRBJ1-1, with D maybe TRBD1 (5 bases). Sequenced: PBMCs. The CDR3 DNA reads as TGTGCCTGGACAGGGTACCCCCTAATGAACACTGAAGCTTTCTTT. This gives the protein CAWTGYPLMNTEAFF.